A selection of T cell receptor beta chains follows, all from one sample in a study of beta chain features in type 1 diabetes. Assay: immunoSEQ multiplex PCR; the TCRdb copy retains only in-frame clones and omits some. Of 130,000 to 150,000 clones in the sample, under 60% were seen once. The sequenced material came from Tregs from blood. The receptors shown here come from a man between 18 and 29 years old in good health. Each CDR3 is given with its conserved first and last residue. The D gene is left open where the match is weak. Clone size is shown for a subset of rows, as once, few, many or a class of expanded clone.

D	V	size	J	CDR3	DNA
TRBD1	TRBV6-5	NA	TRBJ2-1	CASSSTGQVDEGPFF	TGTGCCAGCAGTTCCACGGGACAGGTAGACGAGGGGCCGTTCTTC
TRBD2	TRBV25-1	NA	TRBJ2-3	CASTSSGSQDTQYF	TGTGCCAGCACCTCTAGCGGCAGTCAAGATACGCAGTATTTT
TRBD1	TRBV19	NA	TRBJ2-2	CASSMRQGVLTGELFF	TGTGCCAGTAGTATGCGACAGGGAGTCCTCACCGGGGAGCTGTTTTTT
NA	TRBV7-2	NA	TRBJ2-7	CASSLSVSYEQYF	TGTGCCAGCAGCTTATCAGTCTCCTACGAGCAGTACTTC
NA	TRBV29-1	NA	TRBJ2-7	CSVAQVSTYEQYF	TGCAGCGTAGCACAGGTATCAACCTACGAGCAGTACTTC
NA	TRBV7-6	NA	TRBJ2-3	CASTDSGDTQYF	TGTGCCAGCACCGATAGCGGAGATACGCAGTATTTT
NA	TRBV23-1	NA	TRBJ2-6	CASSPLGRNSYYSGANVLTF	TGCGCCAGCAGTCCCCTGGGGAGAAACTCATATTACTCTGGGGCCAACGTCCTGACTTTC
NA	TRBV27	NA	TRBJ2-2	CASSLPQNTGELFF	TGTGCCAGCAGTTTACCCCAGAACACCGGGGAGCTGTTTTTT
NA	TRBV15	NA	TRBJ1-2	CATSSRGSAGGYTF	TGTGCCACCAGCAGCAGGGGCTCTGCGGGTGGCTACACCTTC
NA	TRBV20-1	NA	TRBJ2-1	CSASNYEQFF	TGCAGTGCTAGTAATTATGAGCAGTTCTTC
TRBD1	TRBV9	NA	TRBJ2-3	CASSVGQGRSDTQYF	TGTGCCAGCAGCGTAGGACAGGGTAGGTCAGATACGCAGTATTTT
NA	TRBV30	NA	TRBJ2-7	CAWSPGVSYEQYF	TGTGCCTGGAGTCCGGGGGTATCGTACGAGCAGTACTTC
NA	TRBV29-1	NA	TRBJ1-5	CSVGGPNSNQPQHF	TGCAGCGTTGGGGGCCCCAATAGCAATCAGCCCCAGCATTTT
NA	TRBV5-4	NA	TRBJ2-5	CASSPRQALPPETQYF	TGTGCCAGCAGCCCCAGACAGGCGCTTCCCCCAGAGACCCAGTACTTC
NA	TRBV28	NA	TRBJ1-2	CASSPNRNYGYTF	TGTGCCAGCAGTCCTAACAGGAACTATGGCTACACCTTC
TRBD2	TRBV29-1	NA	TRBJ2-2	CSASRSGSVGELFF	TGCAGCGCCAGCAGAAGCGGGAGTGTCGGGGAGCTGTTTTTT
NA	TRBV5-1	NA	TRBJ2-1	CASSLLGGHIDNEQFF	TGCGCCAGCAGCTTGTTAGGGGGACACATCGACAATGAGCAGTTCTTC
TRBD2	TRBV7-2	NA	TRBJ2-1	CASSRLAGLVSEQFF	TGTGCCAGCAGTCGACTAGCGGGACTGGTATCTGAGCAGTTCTTC
NA	TRBV7-2	few	TRBJ1-5	CASSLHQGDNQPQHF	TGTGCCAGCAGCTTACATCAGGGCGACAATCAGCCCCAGCATTTT
TRBD2	TRBV25-1	few	TRBJ2-1	CASSKTSPSYNEQFF	TGTGCCAGCAGTAAGACTAGCCCCTCCTACAATGAGCAGTTCTTC
NA	TRBV18	NA	TRBJ1-4	CASSPQGQPTNEKLFF	TGTGCCAGCTCACCACAAGGACAGCCAACTAATGAAAAACTGTTTTTT
TRBD2	TRBV2	NA	TRBJ2-7	CASSEGTSEAYEQYF	TGTGCCAGCAGTGAAGGGACTAGCGAAGCCTACGAGCAGTACTTC
NA	TRBV19	NA	TRBJ1-1	CASSIYSRGTEAFF	TGTGCCAGTAGTATTTACAGCCGAGGGACTGAAGCTTTCTTT
NA	TRBV28	few	TRBJ2-5	CASSPLSRTQYF	TGTGCCAGCAGTCCTTTGAGTAGAACCCAGTACTTC
NA	TRBV5-4	once	TRBJ1-1	CASSSYFGGRQEAFF	TGTGCCAGCAGCTCTTATTTCGGGGGGAGGCAAGAAGCTTTCTTT
NA	TRBV20-1	NA	TRBJ2-1	CRATGPNEQFF	TGCAGAGCCACAGGGCCCAATGAGCAGTTCTTC
TRBD2	TRBV7-2	NA	TRBJ2-3	CASSLGSGGSDTQYF	TGTGCCAGCAGCTTAGGTTCGGGGGGTTCAGATACGCAGTATTTT
TRBD1	TRBV29-1	few	TRBJ1-2	CSVPTGGVWYGYTF	TGCAGCGTTCCAACAGGGGGCGTCTGGTATGGCTACACCTTC
NA	TRBV7-2	NA	TRBJ2-2	CASSYRALGTGELFF	TGTGCCAGCAGCTACAGGGCTTTGGGGACCGGGGAGCTGTTTTTT
TRBD1	TRBV18	NA	TRBJ1-1	CASSKQGAKNTEAFF	TGTGCCAGCTCAAAACAGGGGGCAAAGAACACTGAAGCTTTCTTT
TRBD1	TRBV27	NA	TRBJ2-7	CASSPLYRGEQYF	TGTGCCAGCAGTCCCCTCTACAGGGGAGAGCAGTACTTC
TRBD2	TRBV6-1	NA	TRBJ2-7	CASRGTSGRMYEQYF	TGTGCCAGCAGGGGGACTAGCGGGAGGATGTACGAGCAGTACTTC
NA	TRBV28	NA	TRBJ2-7	CASTLAGPYEQYF	TGTGCCAGCACCCTGGCGGGACCCTACGAGCAGTACTTC
TRBD1	TRBV19	once	TRBJ2-5	CASTKGQGAVGETQYF	TGTGCCAGTACCAAAGGACAGGGGGCGGTCGGAGAGACCCAGTACTTC
NA	TRBV9	once	TRBJ1-2	CASSARQEAYGYTF	TGTGCCAGCAGCGCACGACAGGAGGCCTATGGCTACACCTTC
TRBD2	TRBV29-1	few	TRBJ2-3	CSVDWGGTDTQYF	TGCAGCGTTGATTGGGGGGGGACAGATACGCAGTATTTT
NA	TRBV30	few	TRBJ1-1	CAWSVKGFWTEAFF	TGTGCCTGGAGTGTAAAGGGGTTCTGGACTGAAGCTTTCTTT
NA	TRBV2	NA	TRBJ1-2	CASSEPGVRGGLYGYTF	TGTGCCAGCAGTGAACCCGGGGTGAGGGGAGGGCTCTATGGCTACACCTTC
TRBD2	TRBV29-1	NA	TRBJ2-2	CSVEGLSLSGSILVGGELFF	TGCAGCGTTGAGGGTCTGAGTCTAAGCGGGAGTATCCTAGTCGGGGGGGAGCTGTTTTTT
TRBD1	TRBV14	NA	TRBJ1-3	CASRKGQDGNTIYF	TGTGCCAGCAGGAAAGGACAGGATGGAAACACCATATATTTT
TRBD1	TRBV29-1	NA	TRBJ2-1	CSVECWDRVDEQFF	TGCAGCGTTGAATGCTGGGACAGGGTCGATGAGCAGTTCTTC
TRBD1	TRBV19	once	TRBJ2-2	CASSLTGAGELFF	TGTGCCAGTAGTCTTACAGGGGCCGGGGAGCTGTTTTTT
TRBD1	TRBV28	NA	TRBJ1-2	CASSLYRGQFYGYTF	TGTGCCAGCAGTTTATACCGGGGACAGTTCTATGGCTACACCTTC
NA	TRBV28	NA	TRBJ1-3	CASNPVSFGNTIYF	TGTGCCAGCAACCCTGTGAGTTTCGGAAACACCATATATTTT
TRBD2	TRBV4-3	NA	TRBJ2-2	CASSQVLSSGQTGELFF	TGCGCCAGCAGCCAAGTTTTGTCTAGCGGGCAAACCGGGGAGCTGTTTTTT
NA	TRBV30	NA	TRBJ1-5	CAWSFRSNQPQHF	TGTGCCTGGAGTTTCAGGAGCAATCAGCCCCAGCATTTT
NA	TRBV5-8	NA	TRBJ2-7	CASSPGAGRGYEQYF	TGTGCCAGCAGCCCGGGGGCTGGCAGGGGGTACGAGCAGTACTTC